The 25 T cell receptor beta chains presented below share a single source sample, sequenced in a study of breast tumors, draining lymph nodes, adjacent tissues. Axillary draining lymph nodes of breast cancer patients supplied the node samples. TCRdb re-called the multiplex PCR reads with MiXCR, one entry per CDR3 protein. This sample carries 85,000 to 130,000 distinct CDR3 sequences, about 20% of them seen once, and the ten largest clones take 1% to 1.5%. The material sequenced was axillary lymph node tissue. Every receptor here comes from a female donor with breast cancer. Some clones in this sample may be carry-over from other donors' samples.

The genes are TRBV29-1 and TRBJ2-1, with 7 bases lining up with TRBD2. J gave up 6 bases and V 5 bases, and 7 bases lay outside the gene matches. Per the germline V gene, CDR1 is SQVTM and CDR2 is ANQGSEA. This CDR3 contains 13 residues. In nucleotides, the CDR3 is TGCAGCGTTTTGATCTCGGGAGGCAATGAGCAGTTCTTC. Protein sequence: CSVLISGGNEQFF.

This rearrangement joins TRBV30 to TRBJ1-2, with D possibly being TRBD1 (5 bases). CDR3 length: 13 amino acids. CDR1 and CDR2 (germline): GTSNPN, SVGIG (reference sequence). V was shortened by 7 bases and J by 4 bases, with 16 bases between the two germline ends. CDR3 bases: TGTGCCTTGACTACGGGGACCGGCTATGGCTACACCTTC. It is translated as CALTTGTGYGYTF.

Regarding this clonotype: A much larger clone lies one base from this, so it may be a read error. The J gene is TRBJ1-2, the V gene TRBV5-6, with a weak D call TRBD1 (5 bases). CDR3 size: 14 residues. Trimming removed 1 base at V and 4 bases at J, with 11 bases between. Germline V gene lookup returns CDR1 SGHDT and CDR2 YYEEEE. For the CDR3, the DNA is TGTGCCAGCAGCTTGCCGAGTCAGGGCTATGGCTACACCTTC. Translation: CASSLPSQGYGYTF.

This clonotype was counted many times. J is TRBJ2-5 and V is TRBV11-2; the D gene could be TRBD1 or TRBD2 (7 bases each). The CDR3 covers 20 residues. Germline V gene data show CDR1 as SGHAT and CDR2 as FQNNGV. Trimming removed 2 bases from V and 2 bases from J, with 27 bases in between. The CDR3 nucleotides read TGTGCCAGCAGCTTAATGAGACAGGGAAGATTAGCGGGCTCTCAAGAGACCCAGTACTTC. This sequence encodes CASSLMRQGRLAGSQETQYF.

Ten or more counts support this clonotype. This sequence joins TRBV20-1 and TRBJ1-2; 10 bases line up with TRBD1. CDR3 length: 14 amino acids. Trimming took 8 bases from V and 3 from J; bases not matched to a gene: 9. Germline V gene data show CDR1 as DFQATT and CDR2 as SNEGSKA (reference sequence). In DNA form, the CDR3 reads TGCAGTATGGACAGGGGGGGACTTCACTATGGCTACACCTTC. It encodes CSMDRGGLHYGYTF.

The gene calls are TRBV5-1 and TRBJ2-3; no firm D call. Germline V CDR1 and CDR2: SGHRS, YFSETQ. Trimming stripped 4 bases from V and 4 bases from J, with 13 bases between. This CDR3 spans 14 amino acids. The CDR3 here is CASSITGWADTQYF. The CDR3 region has the DNA TGCGCCAGCAGCATCACCGGGTGGGCAGATACGCAGTATTTT.

The table lists this clonotype with a count of one. This may come from a read error, since a much larger clone is one base off. The chain couples TRBV9 to TRBJ2-2; D uncertain. Germline loops: CDR1 SGDLS, CDR2 YYNGEE. The CDR3 is 13 residues long. The CDR3 nucleotides read TGTGCCAGCAGCGTAGTTTCTACCGGGCAGCTGTTTTTT. The encoded protein is CASSVVSTGQLFF.

This clonotype has ten or more counts. This sequence joins TRBV12-3 or TRBV12-4 and TRBJ1-6, with D perhaps matching TRBD1 (5 bases). V was pared by 7 bases and J by 10 bases, with 14 bases between. The CDR3 length is 13 residues. The CDR3 is CASTGSIGSPLHF. Here the CDR3 DNA reads TGTGCCAGCACAGGGAGTATAGGGTCACCCCTCCACTTT.

The table lists this clonotype with many counts. The chain employs TRBV11-2 and TRBJ2-7; no firm D call. CDR1 and CDR2 (germline): SGHAT, FQNNGV. V was cut by 3 bases and J by 2 bases, with 23 bases left in between. The CDR3 is 18 amino acids. DNA for the CDR3: TGTGCCAGCAGCTTCCGTTTAATCGGACGGCTAGGGCCCTACGAGCAGTACTTC. Protein product: CASSFRLIGRLGPYEQYF.

The J gene is TRBJ2-7, the V gene TRBV18; 7 nucleotides match TRBD2. CDR3 size: 15 residues. CDR1 and CDR2 (germline): KGHSH, LQKENI. J lost 1 base, V lost 3 bases, and 6 bases had no gene match. The CDR3 sequence is CASSPSAGESYEQYF. CDR3 coding DNA: TGTGCCAGCTCACCGTCTGCGGGGGAGTCCTACGAGCAGTACTTC.

The V and J genes are TRBV6-1 and TRBJ1-1; D unclear. The V gene's germline CDR1 is MNHNS and CDR2 SASEGT. This CDR3 contains 15 residues. The V gene lost 0 bases and the J gene lost 4 bases, with 12 bases spanning the gap. CDR3 protein: CASSEAWGSGTEAFF. Written as DNA, the CDR3 is TGTGCCAGCAGTGAAGCTTGGGGTAGTGGCACTGAAGCTTTCTTT.

This clonotype was counted only a few times. V is TRBV2 and J is TRBJ1-5, with 9 positions matching TRBD1. J was trimmed by 2 bases and V by 8 bases; bases with no gene match: 4. The germline V gene encodes CDR1 SNHLY and CDR2 FYNNEI. The CDR3 is 14 residues long. Here the CDR3 DNA reads TGTGCCAGCGGGCGGGACAGGGGCAATCAGCCCCAGCATTTT. It is translated as CASGRDRGNQPQHF.

This clonotype was detected ten times or more. The V and J genes are TRBV5-1 and TRBJ2-1; the D gene is possibly TRBD1 (6 bases). The CDR3 spans 15 residues. V lost 4 bases and J 4 bases, leaving 15 bases between the germline ends. Germline-derived CDR1 and CDR2 are SGHRS and YFSETQ. The CDR3 here is CASSRQAPGYNEQFF. CDR3 bases: TGCGCCAGCAGCCGACAGGCCCCCGGGTACAATGAGCAGTTCTTC.

This clonotype was recorded at least ten times. The rearrangement joins TRBV24-1 to TRBJ2-1, with 10 bases lining up with TRBD2. The CDR3 has 16 amino acids. The germline CDR1 and CDR2 sequences are KGHDR and SFDVKD. The junction had 10 bases not matched to a gene; V was cut back by 6 bases and J by 6 bases. The CDR3 DNA sequence: TGTGCCACCAGTCCCGGACTAGCGGATAGTCCCAATGAGCAGTTCTTC. This sequence encodes CATSPGLADSPNEQFF.

The chain has TRBV13 and TRBJ2-4, with 8 bases fitting TRBD2. The germline V gene encodes CDR1 PRHDT and CDR2 FYEKMQ (reference sequence). V lost 0 bases to trimming and J lost 9 bases; unmatched junction nucleotides: 4. The CDR3 covers 14 residues. This chain's CDR3 is CASSLGTGGSIQYF. The CDR3, as DNA: TGTGCCAGCAGCTTAGGTACGGGGGGGAGCATTCAGTACTTC.

This clonotype has ten or more counts. The genes are TRBV5-4 and TRBJ1-2; D gene ambiguous. This CDR3 is 15 amino acids long. Germline CDR1 SGHNT, CDR2 YYREEE (reference sequence). V was pared by 0 bases and J by 2 bases, with 11 bases between. In DNA, the CDR3 is TGTGCCAGCAGCTTGGCACAGATAAAAAACTATGGCTACACCTTC. Translating gives CASSLAQIKNYGYTF.

This clonotype was detected many times. The genes are TRBV9 and TRBJ1-2; 9 bases align to TRBD1. Germline-derived CDR1 and CDR2 are SGDLS and YYNGEE. This CDR3 has 16 amino acids. J was trimmed by 8 bases and V by 4 bases; bases with no gene match: 15. The CDR3 nucleotides are TGTGCCAGCAGCCGCACAGGGGGCGCCTCTCCCAGCGGCTACACCTTC. This encodes CASSRTGGASPSGYTF. Full variable domain (outside the CDR3, taken from reference TRBV9 and TRBJ1-2): DSGVTQTPKHLITATGQRVTLRCSPRSGDLSVYWYQQSLDQGLQFLIQYYNGEERAKGNILERFSAQQFPDLHSELNLSSLELGDSALYFCASSRTGGASPSGYTFGSGTRLTVV.

This clonotype has ten or more counts. The chain couples TRBV10-3 to TRBJ2-1, with D unclear. CDR3 size: 16 residues. Germline V lookup: CDR1 ENHRY, CDR2 SYGVKD. The ends were cut back, 0 bases at V and 8 bases at J, with 17 bases in the middle. CDR3 amino acids: CAISESDSKIGYEQFF. The CDR3 nucleotides read TGTGCCATCAGTGAGTCAGATTCGAAGATTGGCTATGAGCAGTTCTTC.

Points on this clonotype: Possible read error: a much larger clone is one base away. The CDR3 region has the DNA TGTGCCAGCAGTTCGGAGCTTACCTACAAGCAGTACTTC. Translation: CASSSELTYKQYF. The chain couples TRBV27 to TRBJ2-7; D unresolved. The CDR3 runs 13 residues. Germline loops: CDR1 MNHEY, CDR2 SMNVEV (reference sequence).

The rearrangement uses TRBV20-1 and TRBJ1-1; 9 bases agree with TRBD1. The CDR3 totals 13 residues. Germline CDR1 is DFQATT and CDR2 is SNEGSKA (reference sequence). After removal of 0 bases from V and 6 bases from J, the junction contained 2 bases not matched to a gene. This CDR3 is CSARDWDRAEAFF. The DNA for the CDR3 is TGCAGTGCTAGAGATTGGGACAGGGCTGAAGCTTTCTTT.

This clonotype occurred once. The V gene is TRBV7-9, the J gene TRBJ2-1; 11 bases align to TRBD2. In germline, CDR1 is SEHNR, CDR2 FQNEAQ (reference sequence). V shed 2 bases, J shed 10 bases, and the junction held 10 bases outside the gene matches. This CDR3 comprises 16 residues. In nucleotides, the CDR3 is TGTGCCAGCAGCTTAACCACTAGCGGGAGTTCCGTCGAGCAGTTCTTC. This codes for CASSLTTSGSSVEQFF.

The J gene is TRBJ2-5, the V gene TRBV19; no clear D gene. The germline CDR1 and CDR2 sequences are LNHDA and SQIVND (reference sequence). The CDR3 consists of 15 residues. V was cut by 6 bases and J by 4 bases, with 18 bases left in between. The CDR3 protein is CASRSAATLRETQYF. The CDR3, as DNA: TGTGCCAGTAGATCGGCGGCAACCTTAAGAGAGACCCAGTACTTC.

Concerning this clonotype itself: This clone may be a read error of a much larger clone one base away. This chain uses TRBV5-6 with TRBJ2-2, with D possibly matching TRBD2 (5 bases). This CDR3 contains 15 residues. Germline V gives CDR1 SGHDT, CDR2 YYEEEE. The CDR3 DNA reads TGTGCCAGCAGCTTCCAGGTTTGGAACACCGGGGAGCCGTTTTTT. The encoded protein is CASSFQVWNTGEPFF.

This clonotype showed up many times. In DNA form, the CDR3 reads TGTGCCAGCAGCGTACGGGACGACGGTTTAGAGTTCTTC. Translation gives CASSVRDDGLEFF. The rearrangement joins TRBV9 to TRBJ2-1, with D possibly called TRBD1 or TRBD2 (5 bases each). The germline V gene has CDR1 SGDLS and CDR2 YYNGEE. The CDR3 loop spans 13 amino acids. Trimming took 1 base from V and 14 from J, leaving 16 bases between them. Full variable domain (missing parts from reference TRBV9 and TRBJ2-1): DSGVTQTPKHLITATGQRVTLRCSPRSGDLSVYWYQQSLDQGLQFLIQYYNGEERAKGNILERFSAQQFPDLHSELNLSSLELGDSALYFCASSVRDDGLEFFGPGTRLTVL.

This clonotype came up many times. This chain uses TRBV2 with TRBJ1-6; no clear D gene. CDR1 is SNHLY, CDR2 FYNNEI, per germline. The V end was cut by 2 bases, the J end by 1 base, with 12 bases between. The length of the CDR3 is 17 residues. DNA of the CDR3: TGTGCCAGCAGTGAACGGGGTGGACCGTCCTATAATTCACCCCTCCACTTT. This codes for CASSERGGPSYNSPLHF.